This T cell receptor beta chain was found in a study of post-analysis software for immune sequencing data. Study background: Included courses were relapsing-remitting and secondary progressive multiple sclerosis; progressive-relapsing multiple sclerosis was also included. Points from the study as a whole: F measure showed strong co-clustering of same-batch samples. Five or six TRBV segments, TRBV5-6, TRBV5-1 and TRBV20-1 among them, were found more frequent in patients than controls.

The CDR3 length is 14 residues. The germline V gene encodes CDR1 SEHNR and CDR2 FQNEAQ (reference sequence). V was trimmed by 6 bases and J by 8 bases, leaving 19 bases between them. Presence of unique molecular identifiers characterized the TCR beta cDNA libraries. TCRdb reprocessed the PCR reads with MiXCR, giving one entry per CDR3 protein. The sample lists 600,000 to 750,000 distinct CDR3 sequences; approximately 59% were seen once. Of note for this clonotype: The target antigen is unknown.

The rearrangement uses TRBV7-9 and TRBJ1-2, with TRBD1 as a possible D gene (6 bases). Sequenced material: blood. This TCR was recovered from a girl aged 2 to 9 with multiple sclerosis. The CDR3 loop reads CASRPRDNPEGYTF. The CDR3 DNA is TGTGCCAGCAGACCCCGGGACAACCCTGAGGGCTACACCTTC.